This T cell receptor (beta chain) was captured in a study of blood T cell repertoires in COVID-19. Assay used: immunoSEQ multiplex PCR; TCRdb lists only in-frame clones, some missing. The sample comprises fewer than 350,000 clones, about 90% of which are singletons, and around 2.1% rests with the top ten. Trimming removed 1 base from V and 6 bases from J; junction bases left unmatched: 2. CDR1 is LGHNA and CDR2 is YSLEER in the germline V gene. The CDR3 is 14 amino acids. This sequence was found in a woman in her twenties or thirties who had recovered from COVID-19. The chain employs TRBV4-3 and TRBJ2-2; TRBD2 matches at 7 bases. The sample consisted of peripheral blood. The CDR3 loop reads CASSQGGGPGELFF. CDR3 DNA: TGCGCCAGCAGCCAAGGCGGGGGTCCCGGGGAGCTGTTTTTT.